This TCR beta chain stems from a study of cytomegalovirus exposure and HLA in healthy donors. The PCR was carried out with 60 Vbeta primers and 13 Jbeta primers. Some clones are missing from TCRdb's copy, which holds only in-frame ones; the method was immunoSEQ multiplex PCR. This table holds around 200,000 clones, 82% found once. For this clone: Its cognate antigen is unknown.

Findings of the study overall: Most TCR beta V segments were productive about 90% or about 30% of the time in an earlier analysis.

Germline assignment: CDR1 SQVTM and CDR2 ANQGSEA. CDR3 length equals 13 residues. Trimming pared 3 bases from V and 2 bases from J, leaving 10 bases between. V gene TRBV29-1 combines with J gene TRBJ1-2; D is possibly TRBD1 (5 bases). This TCR was recovered from a man aged 40-55 years in good health and CMV-seropositive. Sequenced sample: PBMCs. Written as DNA, the CDR3 is TGCAGCGTTGACAGGGAAGGGAACTATGGCTACACCTTC. Its protein is CSVDREGNYGYTF.